These 6 T cell receptor beta chains were all obtained from the same sample, sequenced in a study of T cells after yellow fever vaccination. TCRdb processed the 5' RACE reads anew with MiXCR; each CDR3 protein has one entry. Among 450,000 to 550,000 distinct CDR3 sequences, just over 20% were seen once, and the ten largest hold less than 20%. The sample was PBMCs, taken approximately 22 days after the first yellow fever vaccination. The receptors originated from a man younger than 35 who received the YFV17D yellow fever vaccine.

This chain joins TRBV5-1 and TRBJ2-3; D is unclear. V shed 4 bases and J shed 2 bases, with 11 bases lying between them. The CDR3 runs to 14 residues. Germline V CDR1 and CDR2: SGHRS, YFSETQ. The CDR3 spells CASSQGQTTDTQYF. Written as DNA, the CDR3 is TGCGCCAGCAGCCAAGGGCAGACCACAGATACGCAGTATTTT.

This clonotype came up a few times. The chain carries TRBV29-1 and TRBJ2-3; the D is unclear. Germline CDR1 reads SQVTM; CDR2 reads ANQGSEA. Trimming stripped 4 bases from V and 4 bases from J, with 9 bases between. This CDR3 has 12 residues. The CDR3 DNA follows: TGCAGCGTTGCGGTCGGGTCAGATACGCAGTATTTT. Residues: CSVAVGSDTQYF.

The chain is built from TRBV7-8 and TRBJ1-5; 8 bases match TRBD1. The CDR3 totals 17 residues. Germline V gives CDR1 SGHVS, CDR2 FQNEAQ. Trimming took 6 bases from V and 0 from J; bases not matched to a gene: 10. The CDR3 DNA sequence: TGTGCCAGCAGTAGGGACAGGAGTTCTTATAGCAATCAGCCCCAGCATTTT. Its protein is CASSRDRSSYSNQPQHF.

This clonotype has more than one count but fewer than ten. One end of the junction does not line up with germline, which may come from a read error. The chain uses TRBV25-1 and TRBJ2-1, with D perhaps assigned TRBD1 or TRBD2 (5 bases each). The germline CDR1 and CDR2 sequences are MGHDK and SYGVNS. The length of the CDR3 is 11 residues. Here the CDR3 reads CASRGGDLGVF. In DNA, the CDR3 is TGTGCCAGCAGAGGTGGGGACCTGGGGGTCTTC.

The table lists this clonotype with a few counts. The J gene is TRBJ1-5, the V gene TRBV20-1, with D uncertain. Germline V lookup: CDR1 DFQATT, CDR2 SNEGSKA (reference sequence). The CDR3 runs to 14 residues. Trimming removed 3 bases at V and 5 bases at J, with 14 bases between. CDR3 sequence reads: CSASRGREYQPQHF. CDR3 DNA: TGCAGTGCTAGTCGAGGGCGCGAATATCAGCCCCAGCATTTT.

This clonotype has more than one count but fewer than ten. In nucleotides, the CDR3 is TGCGCCAGCAGCTCTGGGGATTCTAGCGGGGGGCTCGTTTACGAGCAGTACTTC. Amino acids: CASSSGDSSGGLVYEQYF. The J gene is TRBJ2-7, the V gene TRBV4-1, with 11 bases fitting TRBD2. The CDR3 has 18 residues. V dropped 5 bases and J dropped 4; count of bases not matched to a gene: 16. The germline V gene has CDR1 MGHRA and CDR2 YSYEKL.